This passage covers 22 T cell receptor beta chains from one sample sequenced in a study of cytomegalovirus exposure and HLA in healthy donors (dated by TCRdb to about 2017). Libraries were prepared through the immunoSEQ multiplex PCR assay. Sourced from immuneACCESS, this table was stored by TCRdb with only in-frame sequences that have V and J called. A share of the clones is absent; for the studies checked, an unresolved V gene accounts for under half, and the remainder has no known explanation. Here the sample has 90,000 to 100,000 clones; roughly nine tenths occur a single time. The ten largest clones capture around 3.9% of the sample. Sequencing used PBMCs. These receptors were taken from a woman aged 25 to 45 in good health and CMV-seronegative.

This clone was detected only once. The CDR3 DNA follows: TGTGCCAGCAGCGGACGACTAGCGGGGGGCCTAGATACGCAGTATTTT. Translation gives CASSGRLAGGLDTQYF. The rearrangement joins TRBV7-2 to TRBJ2-3; 13 bases map to TRBD2. Germline lookup yields CDR1 SGHTA and CDR2 FQGNSA. The V gene end was trimmed by 5 bases and the J gene end by 5 bases; junction bases not matched to a gene: 7. This CDR3 region has 16 residues.

The J gene is TRBJ2-1, the V gene TRBV7-2; D perhaps matches TRBD2 (6 bases). Per the germline V gene, CDR1 is SGHTA and CDR2 is FQGNSA. The CDR3 has 15 residues. Trimming stripped 0 bases from V and 9 bases from J, with 15 bases between. The CDR3 DNA sequence: TGTGCCAGCAGCTTAGCTGGGCAGCGGGTGGGTGAGCAGTTCTTC. Its translation is CASSLAGQRVGEQFF.

The CDR3 DNA reads TGTGCCAGTAGTAGCTCCAGGGGTCGCACCGGGGAGCTGTTTTTT. It is translated as CASSSSRGRTGELFF. The V call is TRBV19, the J call TRBJ2-2, with a weak D call TRBD1 (6 bases). The length of the CDR3 is 15 residues. CDR1 LNHDA and CDR2 SQIVND come from the germline V gene (reference sequence). Trimming took off 4 bases at V and 4 bases at J, with 13 bases between the two ends.

The rearrangement uses TRBV28 and TRBJ2-7, with TRBD2 identical over 13 bases. The CDR3 spans 15 residues. The trim removed 4 bases at V and 7 bases at J, leaving 7 bases unmatched. From germline, CDR1 is MDHEN and CDR2 SYDVKM. The CDR3 spells CASSSPGLAGTEQYF. For the CDR3, the DNA is TGTGCCAGCAGTTCCCCGGGACTAGCGGGGACTGAGCAGTACTTC.

V gene TRBV5-1 combines with J gene TRBJ2-1, with D possibly being TRBD2 (7 bases). Germline V gives CDR1 SGHRS, CDR2 YFSETQ. The V end was cut by 4 bases, the J end by 9 bases, with 17 bases between. There are 14 residues in the CDR3. The CDR3 DNA follows: TGCGCCAGCAGCCCCGGGGGGCTTAAGAGTGAGCAGTTCTTC. Translated: CASSPGGLKSEQFF.

The rearrangement joins TRBV7-8 to TRBJ2-7, with 9 bases lining up with TRBD2. The germline gives CDR1 SGHVS, CDR2 FQNEAQ. V dropped 5 bases and J dropped 0; count of bases not matched to a gene: 14. This CDR3 spans 18 amino acids. In DNA form, the CDR3 reads TGTGCCAGCAGCCCTCCGGGACTAGCTAGTACGAGCTCCTACGAGCAGTACTTC. This gives the protein CASSPPGLASTSSYEQYF.

The chain recombines TRBV11-2 with TRBJ2-2, with 10 positions matching TRBD2. The CDR3 length is 16 residues. V gave up 0 bases and J gave up 6 bases; unmatched junction bases: 4. In germline, CDR1 is SGHAT, CDR2 FQNNGV. The CDR3 sequence: CASSLEVAGGSGELFF. CDR3 bases: TGTGCCAGCAGCTTAGAGGTAGCGGGAGGTTCCGGGGAGCTGTTTTTT.

This CDR3 is CATSRGQGGQGVYEQYF. CDR3 sequence (DNA): TGTGCCACCAGCAGAGGCCAAGGGGGACAGGGGGTTTACGAGCAGTACTTC. V gene TRBV15 combines with J gene TRBJ2-7, with 11 nucleotides matching TRBD1. The junction had 9 bases not matched to a gene; V was cut back by 1 base and J by 4 bases. The germline CDR1 and CDR2 sequences are LNHNV and YYDKDF (reference sequence). This CDR3 has 17 residues.

The chain combines TRBV12-5 with TRBJ2-7; possibly TRBD2 for D (5 bases). V shed 0 bases and J shed 3 bases, with 18 bases lying between them. Germline CDR1 LGHNT, CDR2 FRNRAP. The CDR3 runs 17 residues. The CDR3 nucleotides are TGTGCTAGTGGTTTGGTACGGAGCCTTTTTGAGGGCTACGAGCAGTACTTC. Translation gives CASGLVRSLFEGYEQYF.

The V and J genes are TRBV28 and TRBJ2-7; 7 bases are a match to TRBD2. V dropped 7 bases and J dropped 1; count of bases not matched to a gene: 7. This CDR3 comprises 14 residues. The germline V gene has CDR1 MDHEN and CDR2 SYDVKM. The CDR3 region has the DNA TGTGCCAGCATGCCTAGCGGAACATCCTACGAGCAGTACTTC. The encoded protein is CASMPSGTSYEQYF.

The chain links TRBV28 to TRBJ2-7; 14 nucleotides line up with TRBD2. This CDR3 comprises 16 residues. CDR1 is MDHEN and CDR2 is SYDVKM in the germline V gene. J gave up 6 bases and V 8 bases, and 12 bases lay outside the gene matches. The CDR3 loop is CASRSGLAGGVREQYF. The CDR3 bases are TGTGCCAGCCGATCCGGACTAGCGGGAGGAGTTCGCGAGCAGTACTTC.

This clone showed up just once. The chain has TRBV27 and TRBJ2-2, with 7 bases matching TRBD2. Trimming removed 5 bases from V and 4 bases from J; junction bases left unmatched: 13. Germline V lookup: CDR1 MNHEY, CDR2 SMNVEV (reference sequence). The CDR3 is made up of 17 amino acids. CDR3 in amino acids: CASSPTRLAPLTGELFF. CDR3 sequence (DNA): TGTGCCAGCAGTCCCACCCGACTAGCTCCTCTCACCGGGGAGCTGTTTTTT.

The genes are TRBV7-2 and TRBJ1-2; 11 positions agree with TRBD1. Germline loops: CDR1 SGHTA, CDR2 FQGNSA. The V and J ends lost 5 bases and 5 bases, in that order; junction bases with no gene match: 1. The CDR3 is 13 amino acids. CDR3 amino acids: CASSGTGGYGYTF. The CDR3 nucleotides are TGTGCCAGCAGCGGGACAGGGGGGTATGGCTACACCTTC.

The chain links TRBV4-1 to TRBJ2-2, with TRBD1 as a possible D gene (6 bases). Germline assignment: CDR1 MGHRA and CDR2 YSYEKL. V dropped 2 bases and J dropped 5 bases, with 18 bases sitting between them. The CDR3 spans 17 residues. The CDR3 loop is CASSQRSWTVNTGELFF. The CDR3 DNA is TGCGCCAGCAGCCAACGTTCTTGGACAGTGAATACCGGGGAGCTGTTTTTT.

V is TRBV6-5 and J is TRBJ1-2; D may be TRBD1 (6 bases). CDR1 MNHEY and CDR2 SVGAGI come from the germline V gene. V lost 8 bases and J 0 bases, leaving 16 bases between the germline ends. The CDR3 is 15 residues long. As DNA, the CDR3 is TGTGCCAGCGGGGAAACCGGGACAACTAACTATGGCTACACCTTC. Translating gives CASGETGTTNYGYTF.

The V and J genes are TRBV6-4 and TRBJ2-5; 7 bases fit TRBD2. V shed 4 bases and J 5 bases; nucleotides not matched to a gene: 16. This CDR3 comprises 17 residues. Germline CDR1 is MRHNA and CDR2 is SNTAGT. CDR3 sequence (DNA): TGTGCCAGCAGTGTACCCCAGCGGGGCCAAGGGGAGGAGACCCAGTACTTC. It is translated as CASSVPQRGQGEETQYF.

This clone was picked up one time. The chain recombines TRBV5-1 with TRBJ2-3; 7 bases line up with TRBD2. CDR1 and CDR2 (germline): SGHRS, YFSETQ. The CDR3 runs to 17 residues. V was clipped by 2 bases and J by 1 base; unmatched bases: 10. The CDR3 protein is CASSLFGSGVGTDTQYF. DNA for the CDR3: TGCGCCAGCAGCTTATTCGGAAGCGGGGTTGGCACAGATACGCAGTATTTT.

The chain combines TRBV27 with TRBJ2-5; D not certain. V was pared by 3 bases and J by 5 bases, with 10 bases between. This CDR3 contains 13 residues. CDR1 is MNHEY, CDR2 SMNVEV, per germline (reference sequence). The DNA for the CDR3 is TGTGCCAGCAGTTTGAAGGTGAGGGAGACCCAGTACTTC. It encodes CASSLKVRETQYF.

V is TRBV19 and J is TRBJ2-5; TRBD1 agrees at 9 bases. Germline V gene lookup returns CDR1 LNHDA and CDR2 SQIVND (reference sequence). The V gene end was trimmed by 5 bases and the J gene end by 5 bases; junction bases not matched to a gene: 9. This CDR3 is 15 amino acids long. In DNA form, the CDR3 reads TGTGCCAGTAGTCCCGGGACAGGGAGGAGGGAGACCCAGTACTTC. Residues: CASSPGTGRRETQYF.

The chain carries TRBV28 and TRBJ2-7, with no clear D. The germline gives CDR1 MDHEN, CDR2 SYDVKM. Trimming shortened V by 5 bases and J by 2 bases, and 4 bases separated the two germline ends. CDR3 length equals 11 residues. The CDR3 DNA reads TGTGCCAGCAGTACTACCTACGAGCAGTACTTC. The encoded protein is CASSTTYEQYF.

The DNA for the CDR3 is TGTGCCAGCAGCGTAGGGCCTGGAGGACAGGCCTACGAGCAGTACTTC. Translating it yields CASSVGPGGQAYEQYF. The V call is TRBV9, the J call TRBJ2-7; 7 bases match TRBD1. CDR1 and CDR2 from the germline V gene are SGDLS and YYNGEE. The CDR3 has 16 residues. The V gene end was trimmed by 0 bases and the J gene end by 2 bases; junction bases not matched to a gene: 8.

This clone was observed a single time. The chain combines TRBV7-3 with TRBJ2-5; perhaps TRBD2 as D (5 bases). The V end was cut by 5 bases, the J end by 5 bases, with 6 bases between. The germline CDR1 and CDR2 sequences are SGHTA and FQGTGA. The CDR3 spans 11 residues. The CDR3 coding sequence is TGTGCCAGCAGCCGAGGGGAGACCCAGTACTTC. Translation gives CASSRGETQYF.